Included here is one T cell receptor beta chain sequence, with context. Memory CD4+ cells were the fraction left after CD45RA+ naive selection. These data belong to a study of shared clonotypes between healthy human individuals. Whole-study context: In total, the donors were two women and a few men aged 18 to 49.

The method was immunoSEQ multiplex PCR; TCRdb's version includes in-frame clones alone and lacks a portion of them. The data contain just over 2,000,000 clones, over 85% of them singletons. The CDR3 consists of 13 residues. V lost 8 bases and J lost 7, with 15 bases in between. Germline CDR1 and CDR2: ENHRY and SYGVKD. The rearrangement uses TRBV10-3 and TRBJ1-5, with D perhaps TRBD1 (5 bases). This clonotype originated in a man in his late teens or twenties in good health. The sequencing sample was made of naive CD4+ T cells sorted from blood. Subset: CD45RA+ positively selected. The CDR3 sequence: CAISFGAGQPQHF. Here the CDR3 DNA reads TGTGCCATCTCATTCGGGGCAGGGCAGCCCCAGCATTTT.